This TCR beta chain was found in a study of post-analysis software for immune sequencing data. Study details: Relapsing-remitting, secondary progressive and progressive-relapsing multiple sclerosis courses were included. Study results and limitations: By F measure, strong co-clustering occurred among samples prepared in the same batch. Roughly 5 TRBV segments (TRBV5-6, TRBV5-1 and TRBV20-1 among them) occurred more frequently in patients than in controls.

The CDR3 totals 16 residues. Germline values: CDR1 LGHDT, CDR2 YNNKEL (reference sequence). J gave up 0 bases and V 1 base, and 0 bases lay outside the gene matches. This clonotype was counted at least ten times. Its antigen is as yet unknown. Unique molecular identifiers were present in the TCR beta cDNA libraries. TCRdb passed the PCR reads through MiXCR, listing each CDR3 protein once. The sample gives fewer than 600,000 distinct CDR3 sequences, around 40% of which show up once; about 12% is in the top ten. The chain is built from TRBV3-1 and TRBJ2-6; 7 nucleotides line up with TRBD1. The sequence was collected from a girl aged 5-17 years with multiple sclerosis. Sequencing was done on a sample of blood. CDR3 amino acids: CASSQAGGSGANVLTF. CDR3 sequence (DNA): TGTGCCAGCAGCCAAGCAGGGGGCTCTGGGGCCAACGTCCTGACTTTC.